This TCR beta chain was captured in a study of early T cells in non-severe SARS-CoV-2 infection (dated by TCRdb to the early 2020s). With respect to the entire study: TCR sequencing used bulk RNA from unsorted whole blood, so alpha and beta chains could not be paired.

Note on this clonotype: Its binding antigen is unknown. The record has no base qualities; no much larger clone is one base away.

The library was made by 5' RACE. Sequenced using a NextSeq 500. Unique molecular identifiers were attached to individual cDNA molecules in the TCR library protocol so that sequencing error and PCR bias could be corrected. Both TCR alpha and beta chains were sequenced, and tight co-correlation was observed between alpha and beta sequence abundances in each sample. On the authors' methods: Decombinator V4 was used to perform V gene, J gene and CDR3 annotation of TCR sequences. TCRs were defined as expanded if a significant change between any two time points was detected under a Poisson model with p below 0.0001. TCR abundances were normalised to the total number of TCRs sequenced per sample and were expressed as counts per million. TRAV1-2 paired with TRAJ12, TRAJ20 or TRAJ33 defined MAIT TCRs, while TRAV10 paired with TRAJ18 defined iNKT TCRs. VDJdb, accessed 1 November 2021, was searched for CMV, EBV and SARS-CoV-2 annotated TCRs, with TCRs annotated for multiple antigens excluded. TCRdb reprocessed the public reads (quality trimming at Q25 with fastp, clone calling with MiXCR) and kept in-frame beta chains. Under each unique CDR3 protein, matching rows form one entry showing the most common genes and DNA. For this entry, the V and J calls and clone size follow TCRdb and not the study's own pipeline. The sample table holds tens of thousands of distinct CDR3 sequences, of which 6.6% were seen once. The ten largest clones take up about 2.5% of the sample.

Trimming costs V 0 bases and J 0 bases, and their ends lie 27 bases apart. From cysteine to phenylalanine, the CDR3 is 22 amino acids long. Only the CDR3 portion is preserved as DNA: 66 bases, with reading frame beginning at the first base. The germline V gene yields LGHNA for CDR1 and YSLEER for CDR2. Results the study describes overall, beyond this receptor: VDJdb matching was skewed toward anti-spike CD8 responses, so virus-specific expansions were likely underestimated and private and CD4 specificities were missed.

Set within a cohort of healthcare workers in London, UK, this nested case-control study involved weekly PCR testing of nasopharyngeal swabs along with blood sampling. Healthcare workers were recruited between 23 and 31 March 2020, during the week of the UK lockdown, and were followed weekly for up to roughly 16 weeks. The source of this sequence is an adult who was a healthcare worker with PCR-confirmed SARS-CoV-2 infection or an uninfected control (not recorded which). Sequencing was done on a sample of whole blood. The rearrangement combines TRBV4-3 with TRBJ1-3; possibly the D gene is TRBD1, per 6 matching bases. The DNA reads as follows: TGCGCCAGCAGCCAAGAAGGACTACGAGGGGGACCCCGGGGCATCTCTGGAAACACCATATATTTT. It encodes CASSQEGLRGGPRGISGNTIYF.